This TCR beta chain originates from a study of blood T cell repertoires in COVID-19. Study in general: Collection of acute and convalescent COVID-19 samples took place in the United States, Italy and Spain. PBMCs, B-cell-depleted T cells, or T cells provided the cDNA or gDNA that made up the material.

The CDR3 is made up of 14 amino acids. Germline CDR1 is KGHDR and CDR2 is SFDVKD. V was trimmed by 7 bases and J by 6 bases, leaving 16 bases between them. The assay was immunoSEQ multiplex PCR, and TCRdb's table has in-frame clones only and misses some. The sample holds 84,000 or so clones, 85% seen once. The V and J genes are TRBV24-1 and TRBJ2-3; maybe TRBD1 (7 bases). The source of this sequence is an elderly man with active or convalescent COVID-19. Sequencing input: peripheral blood. CDR3 amino acids: CATRGTARGDTQYF. The CDR3 nucleotides are TGTGCCACCAGGGGGACAGCCCGGGGGGATACGCAGTATTTT.